Listed here are 8 T cell receptor beta chains from one sample, sequenced in a study of neurological immune-mediated disorders (dated by TCRdb to between 2017 and 2020). The library came from 5' RACE. The instrument given in TCRdb is Illumina HiSeq 2500. Clones were called with MiXCR by TCRdb after fastp trimmed the public reads at Q25, and only in-frame beta chains were retained. Rows merge per CDR3 protein into single entries with the most common DNA and genes. The sample table lists fewer than 65,000 distinct CDR3 sequences, about a tenth of them with a count of one. The ten largest make up approximately 5% of the sample. Input material: PBMCs. The receptors were sampled from a man between 65 and 79 years old with HTLV-1-associated myelopathy (HAM/TSP).

This clonotype was picked up a small number of times. V usage is TRBV20-1 and J usage is TRBJ1-6, with D possibly matching TRBD1 (5 bases). CDR1 is DFQATT, CDR2 SNEGSKA, per germline (reference sequence). The length of the CDR3 is 14 residues. V dropped 0 bases and J dropped 6 bases, with 9 bases sitting between them. The CDR3 sequence: CSARDHRSNSPLHF. The CDR3 bases are TGCAGTGCTAGAGATCACAGGAGTAATTCACCCCTCCACTTT.

In its sample, this clonotype was seen many times. V and J are TRBV5-1 and TRBJ1-2, with D perhaps TRBD1 (6 bases). The CDR3 runs to 13 residues. Germline lookup yields CDR1 SGHRS and CDR2 YFSETQ. V shed 3 bases and J shed 8 bases, with 14 bases lying between them. The CDR3 DNA reads TGCGCCAGCAGCTCCACAGGGAATTACGGCTACACCTTC. This sequence encodes CASSSTGNYGYTF. Filled out from reference TRBV5-1 and TRBJ1-2, the complete variable domain reads KAGVTQTPRYLIKTRGQQVTLSCSPISGHRSVSWYQQTPGQGLQFLFEYFSETQRNKGNFPGRFSGRQFSNSRSEMNVSTLELGDSALYLCASSSTGNYGYTFGSGTRLTVV.

This clonotype occurred many times. The chain combines TRBV6-2 or TRBV6-3 with TRBJ2-2; 13 bases fit TRBD2. V was clipped by 5 bases and J by 4 bases; unmatched bases: 7. The CDR3 spans 17 residues. CDR1 and CDR2 (germline): MNHEY, SVGEGT. CDR3 residues: CASSASGLAGTTGELFF. The CDR3 coding sequence is TGTGCCAGCAGTGCCTCGGGACTAGCGGGAACCACCGGGGAGCTGTTTTTT.

This clonotype was counted many times. This may stem from a read error, because a much larger clone lies one nucleotide away. The rearrangement uses TRBV28 and TRBJ1-5; possible D gene TRBD1, 6 bases. Per germline, CDR1 MDHEN and CDR2 SYDVKM. The CDR3 sequence is 14 residues long. The CDR3 is CASSLIRGNQHQHF. The CDR3 bases are TGTGCCAGCAGTTTAATCAGGGGCAATCAGCACCAGCATTTT.

This clonotype showed up many times. V is TRBV4-1 and J is TRBJ1-1; unclear D gene. The CDR3 consists of 18 residues. V was pared by 1 base and J by 3 bases, with 21 bases between. Germline V gives CDR1 MGHRA, CDR2 YSYEKL. CDR3 loop: CASSQVAGGGGPYTEAFF. CDR3 bases: TGCGCCAGCAGCCAAGTAGCGGGTGGAGGAGGGCCTTACACTGAAGCTTTCTTT.

This clonotype came up many times. The chain is built from TRBV20-1 and TRBJ2-4; 7 bases match TRBD2. V dropped 3 bases and J dropped 6; count of bases not matched to a gene: 2. This CDR3 region has 12 residues. Germline CDR1 and CDR2: DFQATT and SNEGSKA (reference sequence). This CDR3 reads CSASGEGNIQYF. DNA for the CDR3: TGCAGTGCTAGTGGGGAGGGAAACATTCAGTACTTC.

Many counts were recorded for this clonotype. The V call is TRBV7-9, the J call TRBJ2-1, with 7 bases identical to TRBD2. The CDR3 spans 15 residues. Trimming cost V 1 base and J 6 bases; bases outside gene matches: 6. Germline loops: CDR1 SEHNR, CDR2 FQNEAQ (reference sequence). In nucleotides, the CDR3 is TGTGCCAGCAGCTTAGGAGGCGGGGGTGGCAATGAGCAGTTCTTC. As protein: CASSLGGGGGNEQFF.

Many counts were recorded for this clonotype. This chain connects TRBV3-1 to TRBJ1-1; 7 nucleotides match TRBD1. J gave up 4 bases and V 3 bases, and 8 bases lay outside the gene matches. There are 15 residues in the CDR3. Germline values: CDR1 LGHDT, CDR2 YNNKEL (reference sequence). The chain's CDR3 is CASSHPRTGLTEAFF. In DNA form, the CDR3 reads TGTGCCAGCAGCCACCCCAGGACAGGCCTCACTGAAGCTTTCTTT.